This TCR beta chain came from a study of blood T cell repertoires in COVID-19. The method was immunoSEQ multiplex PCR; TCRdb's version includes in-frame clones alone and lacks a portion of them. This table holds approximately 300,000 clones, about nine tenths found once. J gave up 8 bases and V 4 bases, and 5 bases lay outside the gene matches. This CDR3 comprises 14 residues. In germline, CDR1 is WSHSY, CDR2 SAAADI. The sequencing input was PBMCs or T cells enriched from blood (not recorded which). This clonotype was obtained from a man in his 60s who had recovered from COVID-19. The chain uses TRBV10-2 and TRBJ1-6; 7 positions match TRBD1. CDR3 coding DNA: TGCGCCAGCAGTGTAGGGACAGTAGATTCACCCCTCCACTTT. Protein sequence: CASSVGTVDSPLHF.